These T cell receptor beta chains were read from a single sample in a study of control samples from healthy donors and cancer patients. Generated by immunoSEQ multiplex PCR, the TCRdb table keeps only in-frame clones and is missing some. The sample holds approximately 180,000 clones, roughly 94% seen once. Sample: blood. The origin of the receptors is a woman aged 18-29 years in good health. The CDR3 runs from the conserved cysteine through the conserved F or W. D genes are given only for firm matches. Not all rows give a size; the values are once, few, many and, for expanded clones, a class.

v_call: TRBV3-1/TRBV3-2; clone_size: .; d_call: .; j_call: TRBJ1-1; cdr3_nt: TGTGCCAGCAGCCCCGCCCGGGGCAGAGCTTTCTTT; cdr3_aa: CASSPARGRAFF
v_call: TRBV4-2; clone_size: .; d_call: .; j_call: TRBJ1-1; cdr3_nt: TGTGCCAGCAGCCCCACGCCGGACACTGAATCCGCTTTCTTT; cdr3_aa: CASSPTPDTESAFF
v_call: TRBV5-5; clone_size: .; d_call: .; j_call: TRBJ2-3; cdr3_nt: TGTGCCAGCAGCTTGCAGGGGGGAACAGATACGCAGTATTTT; cdr3_aa: CASSLQGGTDTQYF
v_call: TRBV10-1; clone_size: .; d_call: .; j_call: TRBJ2-3; cdr3_nt: TGCGCCAGCAGTGATCCTCCCCTTGATACGCAGTATTTT; cdr3_aa: CASSDPPLDTQYF
v_call: TRBV5-1; clone_size: .; d_call: TRBD1; j_call: TRBJ1-1; cdr3_nt: TGCGCCAGCAGCTCAGGGGGCTGGATGAACACTGAAGCTTTCTTT; cdr3_aa: CASSSGGWMNTEAFF
v_call: TRBV5-4; clone_size: .; d_call: TRBD1; j_call: TRBJ1-6; cdr3_nt: TGTGCCAGCAGCCCTAGACAGGGCCAGAATTCACCCCTCCACTTT; cdr3_aa: CASSPRQGQNSPLHF
v_call: TRBV6-2/TRBV6-3; clone_size: .; d_call: TRBD1; j_call: TRBJ1-5; cdr3_nt: TGTGCCAGCAGTTCTCGGACAGGGGAAAATCAGCCCCAGCATTTT; cdr3_aa: CASSSRTGENQPQHF
v_call: TRBV19; clone_size: .; d_call: .; j_call: TRBJ1-6; cdr3_nt: TGTGCCAGTAGTATGCCTCCGGGGGCAATTCGGGGTAATTCACCCCTCCACTTT; cdr3_aa: CASSMPPGAIRGNSPLHF
v_call: TRBV5-1; clone_size: .; d_call: .; j_call: TRBJ2-2; cdr3_nt: TGCGCCAGCACCACAGGCCGGGTGGGGGAGCTGTTTTTT; cdr3_aa: CASTTGRVGELFF
v_call: TRBV7-9; clone_size: .; d_call: .; j_call: TRBJ1-4; cdr3_nt: TGTGCCAGCAGCACCTTCGCTCCCGAAAAACTGTTTTTT; cdr3_aa: CASSTFAPEKLFF
v_call: TRBV4-2; clone_size: .; d_call: .; j_call: TRBJ1-1; cdr3_nt: TGTGCCAGCAGCCATCCCTCCAGGGGTACTGAAGCTTTCTTT; cdr3_aa: CASSHPSRGTEAFF
v_call: TRBV5-8; clone_size: .; d_call: .; j_call: TRBJ2-7; cdr3_nt: TGTGCCAGTGTCCTTCTATCCTCCTACGAGCAGTACTTC; cdr3_aa: CASVLLSSYEQYF
v_call: TRBV5-1; clone_size: .; d_call: .; j_call: TRBJ1-1; cdr3_nt: TGCGCCAGCAGCCTAAGAGCAGACAGCACAGCTTTCTTT; cdr3_aa: CASSLRADSTAFF
v_call: TRBV25-1; clone_size: .; d_call: .; j_call: TRBJ1-2; cdr3_nt: TGTGCCAGCAGTGAGGTGGGGGGAGGCCGGTATGGCTACACCTTC; cdr3_aa: CASSEVGGGRYGYTF
v_call: TRBV18; clone_size: .; d_call: .; j_call: TRBJ1-2; cdr3_nt: TGTGCCAGCTCACCCTTCGGGACATTACCAAACTATGGCTACACCTTC; cdr3_aa: CASSPFGTLPNYGYTF
v_call: TRBV6-1; clone_size: .; d_call: TRBD1; j_call: TRBJ1-1; cdr3_nt: TGTGCCAGCAGTGAAGACAGGGGGGTGAACACTGAAGCTTTCTTT; cdr3_aa: CASSEDRGVNTEAFF
v_call: TRBV19; clone_size: .; d_call: TRBD1; j_call: TRBJ1-1; cdr3_nt: TGTGCCAGTAGTATACCGGACAGGGGGCGGTGGCTGTTGGGCACTGAAGCTTTCTTT; cdr3_aa: CASSIPDRGRWLLGTEAFF
v_call: TRBV20-1; clone_size: .; d_call: .; j_call: TRBJ1-4; cdr3_nt: TGCAGTGCTAGCGCTATAGAAAAACTGTTTTTT; cdr3_aa: CSASAIEKLFF
v_call: TRBV11-2; clone_size: .; d_call: .; j_call: TRBJ2-2; cdr3_nt: TGTGCCAGCAGCTTAGTAACGGGAGCGAACACCGGGGAGCTGTTTTTT; cdr3_aa: CASSLVTGANTGELFF
v_call: TRBV6-5; clone_size: .; d_call: TRBD2; j_call: TRBJ2-1; cdr3_nt: TGTGCCAGCAGCTGGACTAGCGGGGGATACAATGAGCAGTTCTTC; cdr3_aa: CASSWTSGGYNEQFF
v_call: TRBV6-5; clone_size: .; d_call: TRBD1; j_call: TRBJ1-2; cdr3_nt: TGTGCCAGCAGTAATCCTTCCAGGGGGGACTATGGCTACACCTTC; cdr3_aa: CASSNPSRGDYGYTF
v_call: TRBV28; clone_size: .; d_call: TRBD1; j_call: TRBJ2-7; cdr3_nt: TGTGCCAGCAGGTCCCAAACAGGGGGCAGCTACGAGCAGTACTTC; cdr3_aa: CASRSQTGGSYEQYF
v_call: TRBV5-5; clone_size: once; d_call: .; j_call: TRBJ2-7; cdr3_nt: TGTGCCAGCAGCTTGGCGGGAGTGAGGTACGAGCAGTACTTC; cdr3_aa: CASSLAGVRYEQYF
v_call: TRBV4-1; clone_size: .; d_call: .; j_call: TRBJ2-3; cdr3_nt: TGCGCCAGCAGCCAAGGAAACGTGGGACTCCCAACGCGGGATACGCAGTATTTT; cdr3_aa: CASSQGNVGLPTRDTQYF
v_call: TRBV12-5; clone_size: once; d_call: .; j_call: TRBJ1-1; cdr3_nt: TGTGCTAGTGGTTGGGACGGTTACACTGAAGCTTTCTTT; cdr3_aa: CASGWDGYTEAFF
v_call: TRBV19; clone_size: once; d_call: TRBD1; j_call: TRBJ1-2; cdr3_nt: TGTGCCACTCGGACAGGGCAAGAGTATGGCTACACCTTC; cdr3_aa: CATRTGQEYGYTF
v_call: TRBV19; clone_size: .; d_call: .; j_call: TRBJ2-5; cdr3_nt: TGTGCCAGTAGTCCGGGACTCCAGGGGGAGACCCAGTACTTC; cdr3_aa: CASSPGLQGETQYF
v_call: TRBV10-3; clone_size: .; d_call: .; j_call: TRBJ1-1; cdr3_nt: TGTGCCATCAGTGTGCCAGAAACTGGGCCACGACCTCTGAACACTGAAGCTTTCTTT; cdr3_aa: CAISVPETGPRPLNTEAFF
v_call: TRBV29-1; clone_size: once; d_call: TRBD1; j_call: TRBJ2-7; cdr3_nt: TGCAGCGTTGAGGGCGGGACAGGGCTCTACGAGCAGTACTTC; cdr3_aa: CSVEGGTGLYEQYF
v_call: TRBV15; clone_size: .; d_call: .; j_call: TRBJ1-5; cdr3_nt: TGTGCCACCAGCAGAGGACACCCTGTGGGCAATCAGCCCCAGCATTTT; cdr3_aa: CATSRGHPVGNQPQHF
v_call: TRBV19; clone_size: .; d_call: .; j_call: TRBJ1-6; cdr3_nt: TGTGCCAGTAGTATTTCCCGGCAGATCTATAATTCACCCCTCCACTTT; cdr3_aa: CASSISRQIYNSPLHF
v_call: TRBV4-1; clone_size: once; d_call: TRBD1; j_call: TRBJ2-7; cdr3_nt: TGCGCCAGCAGCCATTACCTTTCCGGGACAGGGGCCTACGAGCAGTACTTC; cdr3_aa: CASSHYLSGTGAYEQYF
v_call: TRBV5-4; clone_size: .; d_call: .; j_call: TRBJ1-3; cdr3_nt: TGTGCCAGCAGCTTGAAAGGGGGCTCTGGAAACACCATATATTTT; cdr3_aa: CASSLKGGSGNTIYF
v_call: TRBV6-6; clone_size: .; d_call: .; j_call: TRBJ2-2; cdr3_nt: TGTGCCACCAGCGACGGAGTTAATAAGAACACCGGGGAGCTGTTTTTT; cdr3_aa: CATSDGVNKNTGELFF
v_call: TRBV4-3; clone_size: few; d_call: .; j_call: TRBJ1-5; cdr3_nt: TGCGCCAGCATGCACCAGCCCCAGCATTTT; cdr3_aa: CASMHQPQHF
v_call: TRBV11-2; clone_size: .; d_call: TRBD1; j_call: TRBJ1-2; cdr3_nt: TGTGCCAGCAGCTTCCGGGACAGGGGGGACTATGGCTACACCTTC; cdr3_aa: CASSFRDRGDYGYTF
v_call: TRBV3-1/TRBV3-2; clone_size: .; d_call: .; j_call: TRBJ2-1; cdr3_nt: TGTGCCAGCAGCCCATTCGGGAATGAGCAGTTCTTC; cdr3_aa: CASSPFGNEQFF
v_call: TRBV7-8; clone_size: .; d_call: .; j_call: TRBJ1-5; cdr3_nt: TGTGCCAGCAGCCAGGCGGTGGGAGCCTATCAGCCCCAGCATTTT; cdr3_aa: CASSQAVGAYQPQHF
v_call: TRBV27; clone_size: .; d_call: .; j_call: TRBJ1-1; cdr3_nt: TGTGCCAGCAGTTTAGCTGCTGGGACTGAAGCTTTCTTT; cdr3_aa: CASSLAAGTEAFF
v_call: TRBV25-1; clone_size: .; d_call: .; j_call: TRBJ2-2; cdr3_nt: TGTGCCAGCAGTGTGGGACTCCAGAACACCGGGGAGCTGTTTTTT; cdr3_aa: CASSVGLQNTGELFF
v_call: TRBV5-4; clone_size: .; d_call: .; j_call: TRBJ1-2; cdr3_nt: TGTGCCAGCAGGCAAGACCGGGCTACCTATGGCTACACCTTC; cdr3_aa: CASRQDRATYGYTF
v_call: TRBV28; clone_size: .; d_call: .; j_call: TRBJ1-6; cdr3_nt: TGTGCCAGCAGTTTGAAGGGCGCGGGGAATTCACCCCTCCACTTT; cdr3_aa: CASSLKGAGNSPLHF
v_call: TRBV7-8; clone_size: .; d_call: TRBD2; j_call: TRBJ2-5; cdr3_nt: TGTGCCAGCAGCCTCTGGACTAGCGGGGGTGAGACCCAGTACTTC; cdr3_aa: CASSLWTSGGETQYF
v_call: TRBV18; clone_size: .; d_call: TRBD1; j_call: TRBJ1-2; cdr3_nt: TGTGCCAGCTCACCTCCTCGGGACAGGGGAGGCTACACCTTC; cdr3_aa: CASSPPRDRGGYTF
v_call: TRBV29-1; clone_size: once; d_call: .; j_call: TRBJ1-1; cdr3_nt: TGCAGCGCCCGACAGTCACCGAACACTGAAGCTTTCTTT; cdr3_aa: CSARQSPNTEAFF
v_call: TRBV6-5; clone_size: .; d_call: .; j_call: TRBJ1-5; cdr3_nt: TGTGCCAGCAGTTACTCGAGCACTAGCAATCAGCCCCAGCATTTT; cdr3_aa: CASSYSSTSNQPQHF
v_call: TRBV2; clone_size: .; d_call: .; j_call: TRBJ2-4; cdr3_nt: TGTGCCAGCAGTGAAAGGTTAGGCAGGTCCGGGGACATTCAGTACTTC; cdr3_aa: CASSERLGRSGDIQYF
v_call: TRBV3-1/TRBV3-2; clone_size: .; d_call: TRBD2; j_call: TRBJ2-7; cdr3_nt: TGTGCCAGCAGCCCGTCACTAGCGGTCTACGAGCAGTACTTC; cdr3_aa: CASSPSLAVYEQYF
v_call: TRBV15; clone_size: .; d_call: .; j_call: TRBJ1-2; cdr3_nt: TGTGCCACCAGCAGAGACTATAGGGTCTATGGCTACACCTTC; cdr3_aa: CATSRDYRVYGYTF
v_call: TRBV20-1; clone_size: .; d_call: .; j_call: TRBJ1-2; cdr3_nt: TGCAGTGCTAGAGCGGAGGGCTACACCTTC; cdr3_aa: CSARAEGYTF
v_call: TRBV29-1; clone_size: .; d_call: TRBD2; j_call: TRBJ2-1; cdr3_nt: TGCAGCGTTGAAGGATGGGGGACGGGAGGGCCCTACAATGAGCAGTTCTTC; cdr3_aa: CSVEGWGTGGPYNEQFF
v_call: TRBV9; clone_size: .; d_call: TRBD1; j_call: TRBJ1-4; cdr3_nt: TGTGCCAGCAGCTGGGACAGTGAAAATGAAAAACTGTTTTTT; cdr3_aa: CASSWDSENEKLFF